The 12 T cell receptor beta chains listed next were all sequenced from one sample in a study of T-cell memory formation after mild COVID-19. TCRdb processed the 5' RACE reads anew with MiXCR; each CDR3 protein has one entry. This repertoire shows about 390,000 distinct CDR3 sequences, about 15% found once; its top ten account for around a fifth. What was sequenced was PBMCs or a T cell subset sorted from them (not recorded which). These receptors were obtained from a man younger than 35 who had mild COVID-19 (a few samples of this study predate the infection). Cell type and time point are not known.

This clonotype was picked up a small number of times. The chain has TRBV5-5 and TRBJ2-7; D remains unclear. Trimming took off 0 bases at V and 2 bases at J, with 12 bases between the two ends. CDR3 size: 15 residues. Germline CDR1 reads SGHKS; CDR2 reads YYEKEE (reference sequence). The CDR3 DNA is TGTGCCAGCAGCTTGGTAGCAATCCCCACCTACGAGCAGTACTTC. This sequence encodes CASSLVAIPTYEQYF.

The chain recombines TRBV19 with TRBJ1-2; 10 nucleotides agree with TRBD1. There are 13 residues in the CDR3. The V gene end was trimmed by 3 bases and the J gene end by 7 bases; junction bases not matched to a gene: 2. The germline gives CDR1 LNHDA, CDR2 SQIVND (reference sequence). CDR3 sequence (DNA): TGTGCCAGTAGTATGGGACAGGGGACTGGCTACACCTTC. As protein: CASSMGQGTGYTF.

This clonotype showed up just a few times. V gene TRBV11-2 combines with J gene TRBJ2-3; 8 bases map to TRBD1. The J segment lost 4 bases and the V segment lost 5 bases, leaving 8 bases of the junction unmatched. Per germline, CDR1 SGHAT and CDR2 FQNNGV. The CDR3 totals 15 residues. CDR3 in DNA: TGTGCCAGCAGCCCAAGGGGCAGGGGGCCAGATACGCAGTATTTT. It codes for CASSPRGRGPDTQYF.

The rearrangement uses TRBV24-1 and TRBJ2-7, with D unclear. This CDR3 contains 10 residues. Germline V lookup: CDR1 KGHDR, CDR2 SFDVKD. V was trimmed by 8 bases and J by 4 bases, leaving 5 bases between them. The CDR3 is CATNRYEQYV. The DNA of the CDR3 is TGTGCCACCAACCGATACGAGCAGTACGTC.

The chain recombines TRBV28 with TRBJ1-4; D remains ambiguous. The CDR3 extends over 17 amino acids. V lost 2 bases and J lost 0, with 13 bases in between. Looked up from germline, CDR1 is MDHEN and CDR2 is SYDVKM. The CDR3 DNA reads TGTGCCAGCAGTTTAGGTGTGGGGTCTGCAACTAATGAAAAACTGTTTTTT. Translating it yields CASSLGVGSATNEKLFF.

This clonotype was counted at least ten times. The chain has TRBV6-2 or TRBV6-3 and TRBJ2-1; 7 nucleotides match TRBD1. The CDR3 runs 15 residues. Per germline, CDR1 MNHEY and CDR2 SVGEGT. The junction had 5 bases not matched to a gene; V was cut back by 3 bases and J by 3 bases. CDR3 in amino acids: CASSYSDRVYNEQFF. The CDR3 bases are TGTGCCAGCAGTTATTCCGACAGGGTCTACAATGAGCAGTTCTTC.

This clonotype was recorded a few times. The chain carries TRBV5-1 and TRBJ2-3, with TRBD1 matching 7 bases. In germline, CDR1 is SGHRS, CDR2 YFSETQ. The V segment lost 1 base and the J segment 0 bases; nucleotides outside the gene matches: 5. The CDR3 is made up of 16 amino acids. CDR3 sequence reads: CASSLPRDSSTDTQYF. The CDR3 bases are TGCGCCAGCAGCTTGCCCCGGGACAGTAGCACAGATACGCAGTATTTT. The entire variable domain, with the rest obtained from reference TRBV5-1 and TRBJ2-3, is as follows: KAGVTQTPRYLIKTRGQQVTLSCSPISGHRSVSWYQQTPGQGLQFLFEYFSETQRNKGNFPGRFSGRQFSNSRSEMNVSTLELGDSALYLCASSLPRDSSTDTQYFGPGTRLTVL.

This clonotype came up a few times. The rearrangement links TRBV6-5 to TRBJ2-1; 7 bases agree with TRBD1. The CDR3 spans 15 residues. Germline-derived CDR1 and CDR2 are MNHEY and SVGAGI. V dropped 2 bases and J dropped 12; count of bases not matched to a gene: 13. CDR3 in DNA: TGTGCCAGCAGTTACCCTGGACAGGAAGGGAAGGGGCAGTTCTTC. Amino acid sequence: CASSYPGQEGKGQFF.

The DNA of the CDR3 is TGTGCCAGTAGTATAGGGGGAAGCTATGGCTACACCTTC. Translated: CASSIGGSYGYTF. This chain uses TRBV19 with TRBJ1-2; D uncertain. CDR3 length equals 13 residues. Germline-derived CDR1 and CDR2 are LNHDA and SQIVND (reference sequence). V lost 1 base and J 4 bases, leaving 7 bases between the germline ends.

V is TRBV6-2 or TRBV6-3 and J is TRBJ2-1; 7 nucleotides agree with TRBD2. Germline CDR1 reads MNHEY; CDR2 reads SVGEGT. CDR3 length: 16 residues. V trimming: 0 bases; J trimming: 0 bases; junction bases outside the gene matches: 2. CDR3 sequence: CASSYSAGDSYNEQFF. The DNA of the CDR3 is TGTGCCAGCAGTTACTCCGCGGGGGACTCCTACAATGAGCAGTTCTTC.

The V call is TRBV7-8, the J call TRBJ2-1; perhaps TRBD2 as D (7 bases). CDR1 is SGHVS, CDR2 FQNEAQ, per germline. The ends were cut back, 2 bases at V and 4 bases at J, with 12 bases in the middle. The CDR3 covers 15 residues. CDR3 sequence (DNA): TGTGCCAGCAGCTTACCGGGGGGCGGGTACAATGAGCAGTTCTTC. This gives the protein CASSLPGGGYNEQFF.

The CDR3 DNA sequence: TGTGCCAGCAGCTCGGGACAGGGAATAGTGGAGACCCAGTACTTC. As protein: CASSSGQGIVETQYF. V gene TRBV5-4 combines with J gene TRBJ2-5; 9 nucleotides line up with TRBD1. Germline V gene data show CDR1 as SGHNT and CDR2 as YYREEE (reference sequence). V shed 3 bases, J shed 5 bases, and the junction held 8 bases outside the gene matches. The CDR3 sequence is 15 residues long.